This T cell receptor (beta chain) appears in the sequencing data of a study of Ad26.COV2.S vaccination and SARS-CoV-2 variants. As concerns this clone: What it binds is not known.

Clones were sequenced by immunoSEQ multiplex PCR, and TCRdb holds only the in-frame ones, with some missing. The sample lists hundreds of thousands of clones, about nine tenths occurring once. The ends were cut back, 3 bases at V and 2 bases at J, with 17 bases in the middle. The CDR3 has 16 amino acids. Germline V lookup: CDR1 ENHRY, CDR2 SYGVKD. Stated treatment: some 19 received Ad26.COV2.S at low or high dose, single or two shots; several received placebo; per-sample allocation not given. The samples date from day 63 after the first vaccine or placebo injection. Study-wide results and caveats: It was reported that spike-specific CD8+ and CD4+ T cell responses were substantially broad after vaccination.

Sequenced material: peripheral blood, taken in a trial of Ad26.COV2.S vaccine versus placebo. The chain links TRBV10-3 to TRBJ2-7; D might be TRBD1 (5 bases). This TCR was sampled from a person aged 18-65 years who received the Ad26.COV2.S COVID-19 vaccine or a placebo. CDR3 in amino acids: CAISDGTETVTYEQYF. The CDR3 bases are TGTGCCATCAGTGACGGAACCGAGACAGTCACCTACGAGCAGTACTTC.